The clone carrying this TCR beta chain appeared a few times. Its antigen remains unknown. Because this beta chain is a stray read in a library intended to capture alpha chains, its abundance should not be given much weight. A unique molecular identifier was carried by every single TCR cDNA molecule. TCRdb re-called the 5' RACE reads through MiXCR, storing one row per CDR3 protein. This table holds around 20,000 distinct CDR3 sequences, approximately 5.6% found once. This CDR3 has 16 amino acids. The data were taken from a study of spatial heterogeneity in lung cancer. As for the study in general: Strongly correlated with TCR transcript counts in tumor regions was a T cell module score, which was a transcriptional module score calculated from matched bulk RNA-seq. Findings of the study overall: Within tumors, counts of expanded alpha and beta TCRs tracked tumor mutation counts. The counts of expanded TCRs, ubiquitous and regional, tracked ubiquitous and regional nonsynonymous mutations, respectively.

Time point reported: sample taken at primary tumor resection. Whole RNA, isolated from tumor, nontumor lung or frozen PBMC, was sequenced without prior sorting. The sample in question was lung tumor tissue, obtained at surgery. The sequence came from a female donor with early-stage non-small cell lung cancer. This sequence joins TRBV21-1 and TRBJ1-1; TRBD1 is the table's D call, not checked against the DNA. TRBV21-1 is annotated as a pseudogene. The CDR3 spells CASSLPGGGHNTEAFF. Written as DNA, the CDR3 is TGTGCCAGCAGCCTCCCTGGGGGGGGACATAACACTGAAGCTTTCTTT.